This paragraph reports one T cell receptor beta chain. These data belong to a study of control samples from healthy donors and cancer patients. Data came from immunoSEQ multiplex PCR; TCRdb stores just in-frame clones and leaves some out. The table has tens of thousands of clones, 70% to 90% seen once. Germline values: CDR1 SGHDN, CDR2 FVKESK. V was trimmed by 0 bases and J by 0 bases, leaving 23 bases between them. This CDR3 contains 20 residues. The TCR comes from a man aged 40-55 years in good health. What was sequenced was blood. This chain uses TRBV14 with TRBJ1-1; weak D call: TRBD1 (6 bases). CDR3 bases: TGTGCCAGCAGCCAAGATCCTAAAGGCGCGGCAGGGGATTTGAACACTGAAGCTTTCTTT. Translated, it gives CASSQDPKGAAGDLNTEAFF.